This TCR beta chain is drawn from a study of beta chain features in type 1 diabetes. On the study more broadly: All of the samples together had 107,917,701 sorted cells examined.

CDR3 length: 15 amino acids. The V gene lost 1 base and the J gene lost 4 bases, with 14 bases spanning the gap. Germline CDR1 MGHRA, CDR2 YSYEKL. This clone was detected only a few times. Its specificity is unknown. Donors contributed one heparinised blood draw apiece, averaging approximately 120 mL. Study-wide findings and caveats: More deletions and fewer insertions at VDJ junctions were seen in type 1 diabetes patients. Moderately but significantly shorter TCRB CDR3s were found in Type 1 diabetes patients in all four CD4+ subsets.

Every bit of the isolated RNA underwent reverse transcription, so sequencing read expressed TCRB transcripts. Method: immunoSEQ multiplex PCR; TCRdb's copy keeps in-frame clones and lacks some. This sample yields some 410,000 clones, of which approximately 10% are seen a single time; more than 0.045% belongs to the top ten. This clonotype was obtained from a woman between 18 and 29 years old in good health. This chain uses TRBV4-1 with TRBJ2-7; D might be TRBD1 (5 bases). The sequencing input was naive CD4+ T cells from blood. The CDR3 DNA reads TGCGCCAGCAGCCAAGGGCAGGGAAGGCTTTACGAGCAGTACGTC. It yields the protein CASSQGQGRLYEQYV.